Below, 24 T cell receptor beta chains from the same sample are listed, as sequenced in a study of blood T cells in healthy people across ages. Next came a second PCR, run for about 6 to 11 cycles, which used a sample-barcoded 5' primer along with a J-beta primer mix. TCRdb re-analysed the 5' RACE reads in MiXCR, keeping a single row per CDR3 protein. The profile shows about 800,000 distinct CDR3 sequences, 20% to 30% of them singletons. These data also formed part of another study, on T cells of mothers and their children.

Specimen: blood. Source of these receptors: a boy aged 5-17 years in good health.

The chain has TRBV6-5 and TRBJ2-5; no firm D call. Germline CDR1 is MNHEY and CDR2 is SVGAGI. The CDR3 covers 17 residues. Deletions cut 0 bases from V and 4 bases from J, with 18 bases between. As DNA, the CDR3 is TGTGCCAGCAGTTACTCACCGGTCGGCGCTTCGGGAGAGACCCAGTACTTC. Residues: CASSYSPVGASGETQYF.

A few counts support this clonotype. The genes are TRBV20-1 and TRBJ2-5; the match to TRBD1 covers 8 bases. CDR3 length equals 16 residues. Germline V gives CDR1 DFQATT, CDR2 SNEGSKA (reference sequence). Germline trimming cut 5 bases from V and 3 bases from J; bases unmatched to any gene: 14. The CDR3 nucleotides read TGCAGTGCTGATCAGTTAGTGGACAGGGAGGAAGAGACCCAGTACTTC. The encoded protein is CSADQLVDREEETQYF.

Points on this clonotype: Mismatch with germline at one junction end may stem from a read error. V and J are TRBV27 and TRBJ1-6; D perhaps matches TRBD1 (5 bases). This CDR3 spans 14 amino acids. The germline V gene encodes CDR1 MNHEY and CDR2 SMNVEV (reference sequence). This CDR3 reads CASSGRGANSSLHF. The CDR3 DNA sequence: TGTGCCAGCTCCGGGCGAGGGGCGAATTCATCCCTCCACTTT.

The chain uses TRBV29-1 and TRBJ2-5, with TRBD2 matching 13 bases. The J call may be in error: the DNA end matches TRBJ2-1 better. This CDR3 has 14 residues. Germline loops: CDR1 SQVTM, CDR2 ANQGSEA. The CDR3 reads CSAAGLAGNNEQFF. The DNA for the CDR3 is TGCAGCGCTGCGGGACTAGCGGGGAACAATGAGCAGTTCTTC.

The table lists this clonotype with a few counts. The rearrangement joins TRBV27 to TRBJ1-2, with a tentative D call TRBD1 (6 bases). Trimming cost V 2 bases and J 4 bases, with 20 bases left between them. From germline, CDR1 is MNHEY and CDR2 SMNVEV (reference sequence). The CDR3 has 17 residues. The CDR3 bases are TGTGCCAGCAGTTTAGGGGCCCGCGGGCGCAGGGGCTATGGCTACACCTTC. Protein sequence: CASSLGARGRRGYGYTF.

The chain is built from TRBV10-3 and TRBJ2-5, with D perhaps TRBD1 (6 bases). Germline V lookup: CDR1 ENHRY, CDR2 SYGVKD. V lost 4 bases and J lost 5, with 11 bases in between. The CDR3 has 13 amino acids. Here the CDR3 reads CAISATGWETQYF. The CDR3 DNA sequence: TGTGCCATCAGTGCTACAGGGTGGGAGACCCAGTACTTC.

Only a few counts were recorded for this clonotype. V usage is TRBV28 and J usage is TRBJ2-1; TRBD1 might be the D (7 bases). The last part of the DNA fits TRBJ2-5 better; the J call may be wrong. The germline CDR1 and CDR2 sequences are MDHEN and SYDVKM. The CDR3 contains 15 residues. In DNA, the CDR3 is TGTGCCAGCAGTTCCTACCGGAGGCAGGGGGGGACCCAGTACTTC. It yields the protein CASSSYRRQGGTQYF.

The J gene is TRBJ2-5, the V gene TRBV28; D gene uncertain. This CDR3 is built from 14 residues. The germline CDR1 and CDR2 sequences are MDHEN and SYDVKM. Trimming took off 5 bases at V and 1 base at J, with 11 bases between the two ends. CDR3 DNA sequence: TGTGCCAGCAGTGCCTCAGGTACCCAAGAGACCCAGTACTTC. It codes for CASSASGTQETQYF. Combining the CDR3 with reference TRBV28 and TRBJ2-5 gives the whole variable domain DVKVTQSSRYLVKRTGEKVFLECVQDMDHENMFWYRQDPGLGLRLIYFSYDVKMKEKGDIPEGYSVSREKKERFSLILESASTNQTSMYLCASSASGTQETQYFGPGTRLLVL.

In its sample, this clonotype was seen a few times. The chain joins TRBV5-1 to TRBJ2-3; 12 nucleotides align to TRBD2. In germline, CDR1 is SGHRS, CDR2 YFSETQ. This CDR3 spans 15 amino acids. V lost 7 bases to trimming and J lost 3 bases; unmatched junction nucleotides: 6. The CDR3 DNA reads TGCGCCAGCGTACTAGCGGGAGGTATGACAGATACGCAGTATTTT. The encoded protein is CASVLAGGMTDTQYF.

Only a few counts were recorded for this clonotype. The V and J genes are TRBV15 and TRBJ2-5; a weak D match, TRBD2 (6 bases). TRBJ2-7 matches the DNA end more closely, so the J call is doubtful. Germline V gives CDR1 LNHNV, CDR2 YYDKDF (reference sequence). The CDR3 contains 15 residues. CDR3 sequence (DNA): TGTGCCACCAGCAGAGATAGGGACTTTAACTACGAGCAGTACTTC. It encodes CATSRDRDFNYEQYF.

This clonotype was seen a handful of times. A read error may account for a junction end that differs from germline. V usage is TRBV10-3 and J usage is TRBJ2-7, with D possibly being TRBD1 (5 bases). Germline lookup yields CDR1 ENHRY and CDR2 SYGVKD. This CDR3 contains 12 residues. CDR3 DNA: TGTGCCATCAGTGGCGAGACAGAAATATGGGGCTTC. Its protein product is CAISGETEIWGF.

This sequence joins TRBV7-2 and TRBJ1-5; D not resolved. V was clipped by 2 bases and J by 7 bases, with 15 bases between them. The CDR3 contains 15 residues. Germline V gene sequence: CDR1 SGHTA, CDR2 FQGNSA. The CDR3 region is CASSLRQSVAQPQHF. For the CDR3, the DNA is TGTGCCAGCAGCTTAAGGCAGAGCGTCGCGCAGCCCCAGCATTTT.

This clonotype appeared a few times. Sequence at one end of the junction differs from germline and may be a read error. The chain carries TRBV11-2 and TRBJ1-6, with D perhaps matching TRBD1 (5 bases). Germline CDR1 and CDR2: SGHAT and FQNNGV. The CDR3 sequence is 14 residues long. This CDR3 is CASSLPGTAAKADF. For the CDR3, the DNA is TGTGCCAGCAGCCTGCCCGGGACGGCGGCGAAAGCAGACTTT.

The chain couples TRBV28 to TRBJ2-4; possible D gene TRBD1, 6 bases. Trimming pared 5 bases from V and 15 bases from J, leaving 20 bases between. Germline CDR1 MDHEN, CDR2 SYDVKM. This CDR3 region has 13 residues. The DNA of the CDR3 is TGTGCCAGCAGTGCCCCGACAGGAGCTAAGAGGTACTTC. Translated, it gives CASSAPTGAKRYF. The full variable domain, its missing parts supplied by reference TRBV28 and TRBJ2-4, is DVKVTQSSRYLVKRTGEKVFLECVQDMDHENMFWYRQDPGLGLRLIYFSYDVKMKEKGDIPEGYSVSREKKERFSLILESASTNQTSMYLCASSAPTGAKRYFGAGTRLSVL.

The chain employs TRBV4-1 and TRBJ2-2; the D is unclear. Germline lookup yields CDR1 MGHRA and CDR2 YSYEKL. The CDR3 runs to 16 residues. V was pared by 0 bases and J by 4 bases, with 12 bases between. In DNA form, the CDR3 reads TGCGCCAGCAGCCAAGACAGGAGAAAATTCACCGGGGAGCTGTTTTTT. Translated: CASSQDRRKFTGELFF.

This chain uses TRBV10-3 with TRBJ2-1; weak D call: TRBD2 (5 bases). CDR1 is ENHRY, CDR2 SYGVKD, per germline. This CDR3 region has 16 residues. With 0 bases removed from V and 3 bases from J, the gap between germline ends came to 12 bases. CDR3 bases: TGTGCCATCAGTGAGTCAACACCGGGGATCTACAATGAGCAGTTCTTC. Encoded protein: CAISESTPGIYNEQFF.

On this clonotype itself: Mismatch with germline at one junction end may stem from a read error. The chain uses TRBV20-1 and TRBJ1-1, with 7 nucleotides matching TRBD1. Germline V gene data show CDR1 as DFQATT and CDR2 as SNEGSKA (reference sequence). The CDR3 runs to 13 residues. Written as DNA, the CDR3 is TGCAGTGCTCCCGACAGGGTAAACACTGAAGCTTCCTTT. Protein sequence: CSAPDRVNTEASF.

This clonotype was recorded a few times. J is TRBJ2-7 and V is TRBV4-3; the D is unclear. Trimming took 1 base from V and 5 from J, leaving 12 bases between them. The CDR3 is 14 amino acids. Germline V gene lookup returns CDR1 LGHNA and CDR2 YSLEER. The CDR3 nucleotides are TGCGCCAGCAGCCAAGGGACCTCGTCCCACGAGCAGTACTTC. It codes for CASSQGTSSHEQYF.

This clonotype has just a few counts. This chain joins TRBV5-1 and TRBJ1-6, with no clear D. Trimming removed 6 bases at V and 7 bases at J, with 17 bases between. There are 15 residues in the CDR3. Germline V gene lookup returns CDR1 SGHRS and CDR2 YFSETQ. CDR3 amino acids: CASTPRQLRNSPLHF. The CDR3 bases are TGCGCCAGCACCCCGAGGCAGTTGAGAAATTCACCCCTCCACTTT.

About this clonotype: The conserved phenylalanine or tryptophan normally closing the CDR3 is absent here, so this likely arose from a read error. The chain has TRBV5-1 and TRBJ2-5; the D gene is possibly TRBD1 (6 bases). CDR1 is SGHRS and CDR2 is YFSETQ in the germline V gene. The V end was cut by 5 bases, the J end by 4 bases, with 18 bases between. The CDR3 extends over 15 amino acids. CDR3 amino acids: CASRRDTISRETQYL. The CDR3 region has the DNA TGCGCCAGCAGACGGGACACTATTTCCAGAGAGACCCAGTACTTG.

This clonotype occurred a few times. This chain connects TRBV7-9 to TRBJ2-5; 9 bases fit TRBD1. CDR3 length: 18 residues. The ends lost 5 bases at V and 5 bases at J; junction bases unmatched: 18. CDR1 and CDR2 (germline): SEHNR, FQNEAQ (reference sequence). The CDR3 reads CASSRPGTGSGVGETQYF. The CDR3, as DNA: TGTGCCAGCAGCCGTCCCGGGACAGGGTCGGGAGTCGGGGAGACCCAGTACTTC.

The chain is built from TRBV9 and TRBJ2-7; D is undetermined. The CDR3 totals 14 residues. Germline values: CDR1 SGDLS, CDR2 YYNGEE. Deletions cut 0 bases from V and 0 bases from J, with 7 bases between. This CDR3 is CASSVGQSSYEQYF. In DNA, the CDR3 is TGTGCCAGCAGCGTAGGGCAGAGCTCCTACGAGCAGTACTTC.

V and J are TRBV7-6 and TRBJ2-5, with D tentatively TRBD1 (6 bases). Judging by the DNA end, TRBJ2-7 fits better; the J call may be wrong. The germline CDR1 and CDR2 sequences are SGHVS and FNYEAQ. The CDR3 totals 17 residues. CDR3 coding DNA: TGTGCCAGCAGCTCAGCAGGGGAAGGTCGATCCTCCTACGAGCAGTACTTC. Translated, it gives CASSSAGEGRSSYEQYF.

This clonotype was seen only a few times. The rearrangement links TRBV6-4 to TRBJ1-5; 10 nucleotides line up with TRBD1. This CDR3 has 18 residues. V was pared by 6 bases and J by 0 bases, with 11 bases of the junction left unmatched. Germline V gene sequence: CDR1 MRHNA, CDR2 SNTAGT. CDR3 bases: TGTGCCAGCAGAGACAGGGGGCGAGGTGCCAATAGCAATCAGCCCCAGCATTTT. Translated, it gives CASRDRGRGANSNQPQHF.